The T cell receptor beta chain under discussion was sequenced for a study of Tregs in tolerant kidney transplant recipients. The CDR3 is 20 amino acids. Germline trimming cut 0 bases from V and 1 base from J; bases unmatched to any gene: 12. This table comes from immunoSEQ multiplex PCR, and its TCRdb copy is limited to in-frame clones, with some not included. In the table there are around 66,000 clones, around 85% of which are singletons. The chain has TRBV5-3 and TRBJ2-2; the match to TRBD1 covers 10 bases. TRBV5-3 is an open reading frame, and its role is uncertain. This specimen was Tregs from blood, taken before the transplant. The receptor comes from a human donor who received a combined kidney and bone marrow transplant. The CDR3 here is CARSLDGPRTGGRNTGELFF. DNA for the CDR3: TGTGCCAGAAGCTTGGACGGTCCCCGGACAGGGGGTCGGAACACCGGGGAGCTGTTTTTT.